Listed below are T cell receptor beta chains from one sample, sequenced in a study of T cell responses to AZD1222 COVID-19 vaccine. The repertoire was sequenced with immunoSEQ multiplex PCR; TCRdb's copy has only in-frame clones and lacks some. Of about 120,000 clones detected, 70% to 90% appear once; the ten largest clones hold 2.4%. The sample consisted of peripheral blood, taken on day 0 of AZD1222 vaccination. The receptors originated from an adult in good health. CDR3s include the opening cysteine and the closing phenylalanine or tryptophan. A D gene is named only where the DNA matches it firmly. Part of the rows lack a size; the others show once, few, many or a class for expanded clones.

j_gene: TRBJ2-6; v_gene: TRBV27; d_gene: TRBD1; abundance: .; CDR3nt: TGTGCCAGCAGGCCCCTGGGACCAGGGGGCCCCTCTGGGGCCAACGTCCTGACTTTC; CDR3aa: CASRPLGPGGPSGANVLTF
j_gene: TRBJ1-1; v_gene: TRBV29-1; d_gene: .; abundance: .; CDR3nt: TGCAGCGTTCGGGTCACTGAAGCTTTCTTT; CDR3aa: CSVRVTEAFF
j_gene: TRBJ1-5; v_gene: TRBV27; d_gene: .; abundance: once; CDR3nt: TGTGCCAGCAGTTTAAAGGGTCCCCCAGGAGGTCAGCCCCAGCATTTT; CDR3aa: CASSLKGPPGGQPQHF
j_gene: TRBJ2-6; v_gene: TRBV30; d_gene: .; abundance: once; CDR3nt: TGTGCCTGGAACTCGGGGAATGGGGCCAACGTCCTGACTTTC; CDR3aa: CAWNSGNGANVLTF
j_gene: TRBJ1-6; v_gene: TRBV28; d_gene: .; abundance: .; CDR3nt: TGTGCCAGCAGTTCCCCCCAGACTGAGAGCTCCTATAATTCACCCCTCCACTTT; CDR3aa: CASSSPQTESSYNSPLHF
j_gene: TRBJ2-3; v_gene: TRBV6-5; d_gene: .; abundance: .; CDR3nt: TGTGCCAGCAGTTACGAACGCACAGATACGCAGTATTTT; CDR3aa: CASSYERTDTQYF
j_gene: TRBJ2-7; v_gene: TRBV7-8; d_gene: .; abundance: .; CDR3nt: TGTGCCAGCAGCTTAGGGCAGCCGAGCTGGTCCTACGAGCAGTACTTC; CDR3aa: CASSLGQPSWSYEQYF
j_gene: TRBJ2-2; v_gene: TRBV9; d_gene: TRBD1; abundance: .; CDR3nt: TGTGCCAGCAGCGTAGCTGGGGGACAGGGGGACACCGGGGAGCTGTTTTTT; CDR3aa: CASSVAGGQGDTGELFF
j_gene: TRBJ1-2; v_gene: TRBV6-4; d_gene: .; abundance: .; CDR3nt: TGTGCCAGCAGTGAGACAGGAGGCTATGGCTACACCTTC; CDR3aa: CASSETGGYGYTF
j_gene: TRBJ2-7; v_gene: TRBV28; d_gene: TRBD2; abundance: .; CDR3nt: TGTGCCAGCAGTACCCTCTCCGGACTAGGCCTCTACGAGCAGTACTTC; CDR3aa: CASSTLSGLGLYEQYF
j_gene: TRBJ2-5; v_gene: TRBV5-4; d_gene: .; abundance: .; CDR3nt: TGTGCCAGCAGCTTGCGCAGTAGGGAGACCCAGTACTTC; CDR3aa: CASSLRSRETQYF
j_gene: TRBJ1-2; v_gene: TRBV12-3/TRBV12-4; d_gene: .; abundance: .; CDR3nt: TGTGCCAGCAGTTTAGAAGGGTACTATGGCTACACCTTC; CDR3aa: CASSLEGYYGYTF
j_gene: TRBJ1-1; v_gene: TRBV30; d_gene: .; abundance: .; CDR3nt: TGTGCCTATTCTCCACGTTCCGGGAGCACTGAAGCTTTCTTT; CDR3aa: CAYSPRSGSTEAFF
j_gene: TRBJ2-5; v_gene: TRBV29-1; d_gene: .; abundance: .; CDR3nt: TGCAGCGTTGGGGGGTCCCAAGAGACCCAGTACTTC; CDR3aa: CSVGGSQETQYF
j_gene: TRBJ2-2; v_gene: TRBV4-2; d_gene: TRBD2; abundance: .; CDR3nt: TGTGCCAGCAGCCAAGTAGGCGGGAGGGTCACCGGGGAGCTGTTTTTT; CDR3aa: CASSQVGGRVTGELFF
j_gene: TRBJ1-2; v_gene: TRBV30; d_gene: TRBD1; abundance: .; CDR3nt: TGTGCCTATATTGGACAGGAACTTTTCCCTATTGGCTACACCTTC; CDR3aa: CAYIGQELFPIGYTF
j_gene: TRBJ2-2; v_gene: TRBV29-1; d_gene: .; abundance: .; CDR3nt: TGCAGCGTTCGAGGGGGCGGGAGGACCACCGGGGAGCTGTTTTTT; CDR3aa: CSVRGGGRTTGELFF
j_gene: TRBJ2-7; v_gene: TRBV18; d_gene: .; abundance: .; CDR3nt: TGTGCCAGCTCACCACCCAATTCCTACGAGCAGTACTTC; CDR3aa: CASSPPNSYEQYF
j_gene: TRBJ2-7; v_gene: TRBV19; d_gene: TRBD2; abundance: .; CDR3nt: TGTGCCAGCCGGACCGGGACTAGCAGCTACGAGCAGTACTTC; CDR3aa: CASRTGTSSYEQYF
j_gene: TRBJ2-1; v_gene: TRBV25-1; d_gene: .; abundance: .; CDR3nt: TGTGCCAGCAGTGATGTGGAGCTCCTCTCCTACAATGAGCAGTTCTTC; CDR3aa: CASSDVELLSYNEQFF
j_gene: TRBJ2-7; v_gene: TRBV7-8; d_gene: TRBD1; abundance: .; CDR3nt: TGTGCCAGCAGCTTAGTTGGACAGGGATCAGGGAACGAGCAGTACTTC; CDR3aa: CASSLVGQGSGNEQYF
j_gene: TRBJ2-3; v_gene: TRBV2; d_gene: .; abundance: .; CDR3nt: TGTGCCAGCAAGGGGCGGACAGATACGCAGTATTTT; CDR3aa: CASKGRTDTQYF
j_gene: TRBJ1-3; v_gene: TRBV28; d_gene: .; abundance: .; CDR3nt: TGTGCCAGCAGTTCGGAGCAATTAAACTCTGGAAACACCATATATTTT; CDR3aa: CASSSEQLNSGNTIYF